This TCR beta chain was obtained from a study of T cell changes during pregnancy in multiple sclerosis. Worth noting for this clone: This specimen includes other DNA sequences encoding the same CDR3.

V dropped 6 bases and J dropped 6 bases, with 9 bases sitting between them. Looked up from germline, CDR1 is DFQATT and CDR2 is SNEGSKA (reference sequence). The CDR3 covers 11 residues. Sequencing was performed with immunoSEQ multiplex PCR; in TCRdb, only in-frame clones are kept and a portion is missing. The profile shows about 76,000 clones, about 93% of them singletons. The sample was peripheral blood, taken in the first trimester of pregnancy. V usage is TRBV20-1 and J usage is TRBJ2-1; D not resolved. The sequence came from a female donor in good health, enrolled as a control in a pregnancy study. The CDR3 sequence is CSASRGNEQFF. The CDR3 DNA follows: TGCAGTGCCTCGAGAGGCAATGAGCAGTTCTTC.